This T cell receptor beta chain was obtained from a study of cytomegalovirus exposure and HLA in healthy donors. About this clone: Its matching antigen is unknown.

In the PCR, 60 Vbeta and 13 Jbeta primers were used. The protocol was immunoSEQ multiplex PCR, while the TCRdb copy is restricted to in-frame clones and leaves out a portion. This table has 80,000 to 95,000 clones, 81% appearing once. Study-wide results and caveats: The authors reported that TCR beta sequences could predict HLA-A and HLA-B alleles. These predictions were accurate for most subjects in the first cohort. The majority of TCR sequences were rare, yet some public TCRs appeared in many donors. The study recorded 150 to 200 TCR beta chains that were cytomegalovirus-associated. According to reports, the classifier identified cytomegalovirus status with high specificity and sensitivity.

The CDR3 runs 16 residues. The germline V gene has CDR1 PRHDT and CDR2 FYEKMQ (reference sequence). V lost 6 bases to trimming and J lost 9 bases; unmatched junction nucleotides: 12. Input material: PBMCs. This sequence originates from a woman in her thirties in good health and CMV-seronegative. V is TRBV13 and J is TRBJ2-1; 12 bases match TRBD2. DNA of the CDR3: TGTGCCAGCAGTACGCTAGCGGGAGGGCCTTGGGGTGAGCAGTTCTTC. It specifies CASSTLAGGPWGEQFF.